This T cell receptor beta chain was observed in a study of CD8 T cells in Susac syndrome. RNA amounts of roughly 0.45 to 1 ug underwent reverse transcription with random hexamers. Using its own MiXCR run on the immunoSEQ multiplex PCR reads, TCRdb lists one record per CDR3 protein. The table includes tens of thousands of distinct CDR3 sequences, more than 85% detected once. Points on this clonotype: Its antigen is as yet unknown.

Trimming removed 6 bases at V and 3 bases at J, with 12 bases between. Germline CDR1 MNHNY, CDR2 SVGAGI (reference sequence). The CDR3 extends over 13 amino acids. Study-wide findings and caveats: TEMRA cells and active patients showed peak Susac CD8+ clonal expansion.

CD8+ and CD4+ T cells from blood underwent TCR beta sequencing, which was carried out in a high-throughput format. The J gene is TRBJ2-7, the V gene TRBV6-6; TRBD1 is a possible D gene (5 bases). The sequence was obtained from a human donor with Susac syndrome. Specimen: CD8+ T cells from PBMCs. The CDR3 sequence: CASSPDSFYEQYF. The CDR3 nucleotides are TGTGCCAGCAGCCCTGACAGCTTCTACGAGCAGTACTTC.